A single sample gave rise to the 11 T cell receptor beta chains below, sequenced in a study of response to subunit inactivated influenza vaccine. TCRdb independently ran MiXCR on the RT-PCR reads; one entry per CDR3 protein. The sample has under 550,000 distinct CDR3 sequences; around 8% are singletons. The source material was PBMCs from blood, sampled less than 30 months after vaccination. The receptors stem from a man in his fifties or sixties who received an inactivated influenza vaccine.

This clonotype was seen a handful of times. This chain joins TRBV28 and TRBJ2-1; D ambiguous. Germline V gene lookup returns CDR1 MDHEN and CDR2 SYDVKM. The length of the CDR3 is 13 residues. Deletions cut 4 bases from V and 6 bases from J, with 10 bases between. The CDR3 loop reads CASSSEQSNEQFF. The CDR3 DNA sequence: TGTGCCAGCAGTTCGGAGCAGTCCAATGAGCAGTTCTTC.

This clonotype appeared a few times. The CDR3 DNA reads as TGTGCCACCAGCAGAGACACAACAAGACTAAAAACTAGCACAGATACGCAGTATTTT. This sequence encodes CATSRDTTRLKTSTDTQYF. V usage is TRBV15 and J usage is TRBJ2-3; tentative D call: TRBD2 (5 bases). This CDR3 is built from 19 residues. V lost 0 bases, J lost 0 bases, and 19 bases lay in between. Germline CDR1 and CDR2: LNHNV and YYDKDF (reference sequence).

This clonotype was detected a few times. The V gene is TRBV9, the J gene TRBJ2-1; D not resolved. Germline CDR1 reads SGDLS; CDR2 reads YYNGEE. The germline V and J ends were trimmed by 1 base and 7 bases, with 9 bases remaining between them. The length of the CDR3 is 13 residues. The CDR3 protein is CASSVMSVNEQFF. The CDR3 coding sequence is TGTGCCAGCAGCGTAATGTCAGTGAATGAGCAGTTCTTC.

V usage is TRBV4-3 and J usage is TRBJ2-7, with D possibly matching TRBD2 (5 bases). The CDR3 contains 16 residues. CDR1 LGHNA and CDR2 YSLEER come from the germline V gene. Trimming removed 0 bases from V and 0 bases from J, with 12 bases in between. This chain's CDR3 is CASSQDPGGPSYEQYF. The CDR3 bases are TGCGCCAGCAGCCAAGATCCGGGCGGGCCCTCCTACGAGCAGTACTTC.

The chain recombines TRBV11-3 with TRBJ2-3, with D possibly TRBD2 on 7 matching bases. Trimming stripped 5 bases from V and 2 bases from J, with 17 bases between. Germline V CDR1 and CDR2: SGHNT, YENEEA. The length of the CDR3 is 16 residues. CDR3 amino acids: CASSDEGGGITDTQYF. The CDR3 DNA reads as TGTGCCAGCAGCGACGAAGGGGGGGGGATCACAGATACGCAGTATTTT.

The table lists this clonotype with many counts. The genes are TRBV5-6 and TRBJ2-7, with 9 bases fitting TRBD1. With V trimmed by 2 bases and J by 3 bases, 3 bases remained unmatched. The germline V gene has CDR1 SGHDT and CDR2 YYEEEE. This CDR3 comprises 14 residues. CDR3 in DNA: TGTGCCAGCAGCTTTTGGACAGGGGACTACGAGCAGTACTTC. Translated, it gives CASSFWTGDYEQYF.

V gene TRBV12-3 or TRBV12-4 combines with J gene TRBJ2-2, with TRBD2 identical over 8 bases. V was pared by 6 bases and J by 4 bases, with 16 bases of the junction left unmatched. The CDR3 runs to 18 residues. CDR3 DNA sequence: TGTGCCAGCAGCCTGGTACCGGGACTAGTATTAGTCACCGGGGAGCTGTTTTTT. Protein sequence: CASSLVPGLVLVTGELFF.

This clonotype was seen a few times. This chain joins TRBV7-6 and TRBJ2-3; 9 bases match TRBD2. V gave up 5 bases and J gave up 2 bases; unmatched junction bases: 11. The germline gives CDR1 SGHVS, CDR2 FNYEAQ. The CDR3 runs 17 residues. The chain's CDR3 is CASSPRVAGAPTDTQYF. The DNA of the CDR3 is TGTGCCAGCAGCCCCCGGGTAGCGGGAGCTCCCACAGATACGCAGTATTTT.

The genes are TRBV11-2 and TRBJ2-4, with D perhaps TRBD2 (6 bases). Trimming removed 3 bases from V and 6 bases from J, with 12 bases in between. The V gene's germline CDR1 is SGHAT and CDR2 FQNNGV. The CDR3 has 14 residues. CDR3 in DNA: TGTGCCAGCAGCTTTAGCGGTAATCCAAACATTCAGTACTTC. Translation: CASSFSGNPNIQYF.

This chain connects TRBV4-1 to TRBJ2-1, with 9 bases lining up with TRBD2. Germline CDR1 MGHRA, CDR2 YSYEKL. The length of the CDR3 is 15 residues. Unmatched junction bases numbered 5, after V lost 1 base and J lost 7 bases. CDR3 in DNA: TGCGCCAGCAGCCAAGGGGCGGGGGGGTCTAATGAGCAGTTCTTC. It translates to CASSQGAGGSNEQFF.

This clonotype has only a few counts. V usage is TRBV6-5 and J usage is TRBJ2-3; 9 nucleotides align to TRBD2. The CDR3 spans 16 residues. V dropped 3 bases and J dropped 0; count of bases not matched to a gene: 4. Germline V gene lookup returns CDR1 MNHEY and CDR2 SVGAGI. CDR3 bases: TGTGCCAGCAGTTATAATAGCGGGGGAAGCACAGATACGCAGTATTTT. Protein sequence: CASSYNSGGSTDTQYF.